Reported below is one T cell receptor (beta chain). Its antigen is not identified. These data are taken from a study of T-cell reconstitution after alpha-beta-depleted transplantation in children. Study-level findings and limits: A year had passed since transplant, and T-cell counts and diversity by then came mostly from newly produced T cells. Certain patients had high TCRbeta diversity at day 60, and it came from recipient T cells and thymic progenitors that survived. Several hundred expanded graft clones reportedly supplied alpha-beta T cells about two months after transplant.

The germline CDR1 and CDR2 sequences are LNHDA and SQIVND (reference sequence). V trimming: 4 bases; J trimming: 3 bases; junction bases outside the gene matches: 7. The CDR3 is 15 residues long. For TCRbeta, the library was prepared with unique molecular identifiers. One entry per CDR3 protein results from TCRdb running MiXCR on the PCR reads. Here the sample spans about 1,000,000 distinct CDR3 sequences, roughly 31% being singletons. This specimen was PBMCs, mostly from graft donor cells, taken 360 days after TCRalphabeta/CD19-depleted stem cell transplant. The chain carries TRBV19 and TRBJ1-1; 8 nucleotides match TRBD1. The receptor was isolated from a boy less than two years old who had a stem cell transplant for SCID, so the T cells may come from the graft donor. In DNA form, the CDR3 reads TGTGCCAGTAGTAACCAACAGGGGGTTCACACTGAAGCTTTCTTT. It encodes CASSNQQGVHTEAFF.